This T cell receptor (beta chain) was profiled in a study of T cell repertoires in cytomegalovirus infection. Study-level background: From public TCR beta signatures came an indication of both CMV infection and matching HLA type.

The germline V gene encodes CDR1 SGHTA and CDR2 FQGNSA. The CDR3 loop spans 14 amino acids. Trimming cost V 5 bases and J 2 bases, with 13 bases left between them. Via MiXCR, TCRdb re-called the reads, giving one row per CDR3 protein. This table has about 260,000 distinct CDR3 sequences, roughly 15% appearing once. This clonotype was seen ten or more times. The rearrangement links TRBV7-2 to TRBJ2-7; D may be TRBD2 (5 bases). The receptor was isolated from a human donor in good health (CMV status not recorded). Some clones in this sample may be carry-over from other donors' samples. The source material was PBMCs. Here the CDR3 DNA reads TGTGCCAGCAGCCCCCTTTGGGGAGCCTACGAGCAGTACTTC. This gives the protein CASSPLWGAYEQYF.